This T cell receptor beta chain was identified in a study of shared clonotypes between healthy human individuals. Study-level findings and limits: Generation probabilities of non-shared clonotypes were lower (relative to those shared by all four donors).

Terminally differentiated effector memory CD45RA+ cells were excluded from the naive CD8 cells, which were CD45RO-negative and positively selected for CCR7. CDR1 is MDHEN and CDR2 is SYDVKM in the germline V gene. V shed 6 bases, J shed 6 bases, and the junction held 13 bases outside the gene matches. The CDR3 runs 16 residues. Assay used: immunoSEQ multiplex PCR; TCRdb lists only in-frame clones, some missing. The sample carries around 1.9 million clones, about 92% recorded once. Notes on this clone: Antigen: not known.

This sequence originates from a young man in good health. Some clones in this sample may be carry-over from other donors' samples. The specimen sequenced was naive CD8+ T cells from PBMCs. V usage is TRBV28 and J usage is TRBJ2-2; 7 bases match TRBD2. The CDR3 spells CASSPGEGDPPGELFF. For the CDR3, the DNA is TGTGCCAGCAGCCCCGGGGAGGGAGACCCCCCCGGGGAGCTGTTTTTT.